What follows describes a single T cell receptor (beta chain). The CDR3 loop spans 14 amino acids. Per germline, CDR1 LNHNV and CDR2 YYDKDF (reference sequence). V was cut by 1 base and J by 0 bases, with 4 bases left in between. The method was immunoSEQ multiplex PCR; TCRdb's version includes in-frame clones alone and lacks a portion of them. The sample has 95,000 to 150,000 clones; more than 75% are singletons. This specimen comes from a study of blood T cell repertoires in COVID-19. Background on the study: Spain, Italy and the United States supplied samples that represented acute and convalescent COVID-19. The analysed material was cDNA or gDNA that came from T cells, B-cell-depleted T cells, or PBMCs.

This receptor was taken from a human donor in a cohort sampled during active COVID-19. Sequencing was carried out using peripheral blood. V usage is TRBV15 and J usage is TRBJ1-5; D is uncertain. CDR3 loop: CATSRGSSNQPQHF. CDR3 DNA: TGTGCCACCAGCAGAGGCAGTAGCAATCAGCCCCAGCATTTT.